The 16 T cell receptor beta chains listed next were all sequenced from one sample in a study of T cell repertoires in cytomegalovirus infection. No antigen has been identified for these receptors. TCRdb ran MiXCR on the reads and lists one entry per CDR3 protein. The sample records hundreds of thousands of distinct CDR3 sequences, approximately 40% being singletons. The starting material was cultured PBMCs, obtained from culture after CMV antigen stimulation. The receptors shown here come from a human donor in good health (CMV status not recorded). Some clones in this sample may be carry-over from other donors' samples.

This clonotype was picked up a small number of times. The chain is built from TRBV4-1 and TRBJ2-1, with 9 bases fitting TRBD2. The ends lost 1 base at V and 7 bases at J; junction bases unmatched: 11. This CDR3 is built from 17 residues. CDR1 and CDR2 from the germline V gene are MGHRA and YSYEKL. The CDR3 sequence is CASSQGSRGRVSNEQFF. The CDR3 DNA reads as TGCGCCAGCAGCCAAGGGTCCCGCGGGAGGGTCTCGAATGAGCAGTTCTTC.

The chain recombines TRBV5-1 with TRBJ1-2; D not resolved. Trimming cost V 0 bases and J 7 bases, with 13 bases left between them. The CDR3 is 14 residues long. Germline V lookup: CDR1 SGHRS, CDR2 YFSETQ. CDR3: CASSLGGPMGGYTF. In nucleotides, the CDR3 is TGCGCCAGCAGCTTGGGTGGTCCGATGGGTGGCTACACCTTC. Full variable domain (rest looked up from reference TRBV5-1 and TRBJ1-2): KAGVTQTPRYLIKTRGQQVTLSCSPISGHRSVSWYQQTPGQGLQFLFEYFSETQRNKGNFPGRFSGRQFSNSRSEMNVSTLELGDSALYLCASSLGGPMGGYTFGSGTRLTVV.

The chain recombines TRBV19 with TRBJ2-5, with a weak D call TRBD2 (6 bases). The CDR3 contains 14 residues. Trimming shortened V by 6 bases and J by 2 bases, and 13 bases separated the two germline ends. Germline loops: CDR1 LNHDA, CDR2 SQIVND (reference sequence). As DNA, the CDR3 is TGTGCCAGTAGAAAGGCGGGAAATCAAGAGACCCAGTACTTC. It yields the protein CASRKAGNQETQYF. The full variable domain, completed using reference TRBV19 and TRBJ2-5, is DGGITQSPKYLFRKEGQNVTLSCEQNLNHDAMYWYRQDPGQGLRLIYYSQIVNDFQKGDIAEGYSVSREKKESFPLTVTSAQKNPTAFYLCASRKAGNQETQYFGPGTRLLVL.

The rearrangement joins TRBV5-1 to TRBJ2-1; 8 bases map to TRBD2. V shed 5 bases, J shed 4 bases, and the junction held 11 bases outside the gene matches. Germline V lookup: CDR1 SGHRS, CDR2 YFSETQ. This CDR3 contains 16 residues. This CDR3 reads CASSQGIAGRYNEQFF. The CDR3 nucleotides are TGCGCCAGCAGTCAGGGGATAGCGGGGAGATACAATGAGCAGTTCTTC.

The CDR3 nucleotides are TGTGCCAGCAGTGACGAAGCGGGTGGCGGAGAGACCCAGTACTTC. It yields the protein CASSDEAGGGETQYF. The J gene is TRBJ2-5, the V gene TRBV2; tentative D call: TRBD2 (6 bases). Germline V gene sequence: CDR1 SNHLY, CDR2 FYNNEI. Trimming removed 3 bases from V and 4 bases from J, with 15 bases in between. The CDR3 sequence is 15 residues long.

The chain carries TRBV2 and TRBJ1-1; D gene uncertain. The V end was cut by 3 bases, the J end by 8 bases, with 10 bases between. This CDR3 has 12 residues. CDR1 SNHLY and CDR2 FYNNEI come from the germline V gene. The CDR3 reads CASSDFGKEAFF. CDR3 coding DNA: TGTGCCAGCAGTGATTTCGGAAAGGAAGCTTTCTTT.

V gene TRBV7-9 combines with J gene TRBJ1-1; 8 bases fit TRBD1. With 5 bases clipped from V and 7 bases from J, the junction kept 12 bases outside the gene matches. Germline CDR1 reads SEHNR; CDR2 reads FQNEAQ (reference sequence). The CDR3 sequence is 15 residues long. CDR3 residues: CASSPRQGTPGEAFF. As DNA, the CDR3 is TGTGCCAGCAGCCCTCGACAGGGGACGCCAGGTGAAGCTTTCTTT.

CDR3 bases: TGTGCCATCAGCCCCCTGGGAGGGAGCCATGACGAGCAGTACTTC. The encoded protein is CAISPLGGSHDEQYF. The V call is TRBV10-3, the J call TRBJ2-7; 7 bases align to TRBD2. The CDR3 contains 15 residues. Germline V gives CDR1 ENHRY, CDR2 SYGVKD. Losses at the gene ends were 6 bases for V and 5 bases for J; bases not matched to a gene: 13.

The CDR3 DNA is TGCAGTGCTAGAGATCGTTTGGAGATCCGCCAAGAGACCCAGTACTTC. This codes for CSARDRLEIRQETQYF. The chain couples TRBV20-1 to TRBJ2-5; D uncertain. The CDR3 sequence is 16 residues long. V lost 0 bases to trimming and J lost 1 base, with 15 bases between them. Germline V gene data show CDR1 as DFQATT and CDR2 as SNEGSKA (reference sequence).

This rearrangement joins TRBV7-9 to TRBJ2-2, with D possibly being TRBD2 (7 bases). Germline V gene lookup returns CDR1 SEHNR and CDR2 FQNEAQ (reference sequence). There are 17 residues in the CDR3. Trimming left V 5 bases short and J 0 bases short, with 16 bases between. DNA for the CDR3: TGTGCCAGCAGCGAGGTGGGGGGGCTCGCGAACACCGGGGAGCTGTTTTTT. This translates into CASSEVGGLANTGELFF.

This clonotype was seen a handful of times. The J gene is TRBJ1-1, the V gene TRBV12-3 or TRBV12-4; no reliable D call. With 6 bases removed from V and 0 bases from J, the gap between germline ends came to 8 bases. The CDR3 consists of 13 residues. CDR3 bases: TGTGCCAGCAGACCAGGACTGAACACTGAAGCTTTCTTT. It encodes CASRPGLNTEAFF.

The chain combines TRBV7-2 with TRBJ2-7, with TRBD2 matching 9 bases. CDR3 size: 15 residues. Looked up from germline, CDR1 is SGHTA and CDR2 is FQGNSA. V shed 5 bases, J shed 7 bases, and the junction held 12 bases outside the gene matches. DNA for the CDR3: TGTGCCAGCAGCCCGGGACTAGCATCCTCCTTTGAGCAGTACTTC. Amino acid sequence: CASSPGLASSFEQYF.

This clonotype was counted only a few times. The rearrangement links TRBV19 to TRBJ2-2, with 10 nucleotides matching TRBD1. V dropped 6 bases and J dropped 6; count of bases not matched to a gene: 7. CDR1 is LNHDA and CDR2 is SQIVND in the germline V gene (reference sequence). This CDR3 has 15 amino acids. The CDR3 region has the DNA TGTGCCAGTAGGACAGACAGGGGGCGACCCGGGGAGCTGTTTTTT. Its protein product is CASRTDRGRPGELFF.

The rearrangement links TRBV11-2 to TRBJ2-3; possible D gene TRBD1, 6 bases. V gave up 4 bases and J gave up 6 bases, with 11 bases separating them. The CDR3 sequence is 13 residues long. The V gene's germline CDR1 is SGHAT and CDR2 FQNNGV. The CDR3 DNA sequence: TGTGCCAGCAGCTCCTACAGGGTTGATACGCAGTATTTT. Residues: CASSSYRVDTQYF.

In regard to this clonotype: The junction departs from the called germline gene at one end, perhaps through a read error. The chain joins TRBV4-1 to TRBJ1-1; D is unclear. The germline V gene encodes CDR1 MGHRA and CDR2 YSYEKL. The CDR3 covers 12 residues. CDR3 sequence reads: CASSQVPGEAFF. The CDR3 DNA reads TGTGCCAGCAGCCAAGTACCAGGTGAAGCTTTCTTT.

This sequence joins TRBV7-6 and TRBJ2-5, with TRBD2 as a possible D gene (6 bases). The germline gives CDR1 SGHVS, CDR2 FNYEAQ. This CDR3 spans 17 amino acids. The germline V and J ends were trimmed by 4 bases and 3 bases, with 21 bases remaining between them. This CDR3 is CASSSAVDAGTEETQYF. The CDR3 coding sequence is TGTGCCAGCAGCTCGGCAGTCGACGCGGGGACTGAAGAGACCCAGTACTTC.